Listed below are T cell receptor beta chains from one sample, sequenced in a study of CD8+CD57+ T cells in acquired aplastic anemia. TCRdb processed the reads anew with MiXCR; each CDR3 protein has one entry. The sample records about 190,000 distinct CDR3 sequences, about half being singletons. The specimen sequenced was sorted CD4+, CD8+, or CD8+CD57+ T cells (not recorded which) from PBMCs. These receptors came from a human donor in good health, serving as a control. The CDR3 runs from the conserved cysteine through the conserved F or W. Each record gives: clone size, D gene, J gene, V gene, CDR3 DNA, CDR3 protein. A D gene is named only where the DNA matches it firmly. Expanded clones are given a class, and other clones once, few, many or no size at all.

abundance: -
d_gene: TRBD1
j_gene: TRBJ2-7
v_gene: TRBV15
CDR3nt: TGTGCCACCAGCAGGACAGGGTGGGGGTCCGAGCAGTACTTC
CDR3aa: CATSRTGWGSEQYF

abundance: many
d_gene: -
j_gene: TRBJ2-7
v_gene: TRBV20-1
CDR3nt: TGCAGTGCGGGTTCCGACTCCTACGAGCAGTACTTC
CDR3aa: CSAGSDSYEQYF

abundance: many
d_gene: -
j_gene: TRBJ2-7
v_gene: TRBV28
CDR3nt: TGTGCCAGCAGGGGTCGGGGGGCCGAGAAGGCCTACGAGCAGTACTTC
CDR3aa: CASRGRGAEKAYEQYF

abundance: many
d_gene: -
j_gene: TRBJ2-7
v_gene: TRBV6-5
CDR3nt: TGTGCCAGCAGTCCAGACTTCCAGTACTACGAGCAGTACTTC
CDR3aa: CASSPDFQYYEQYF

abundance: -
d_gene: -
j_gene: TRBJ2-1
v_gene: TRBV7-9
CDR3nt: TGTGCCAGCAGCTTAGAAGGGGTTGAGCAGTTCTTC
CDR3aa: CASSLEGVEQFF

abundance: once
d_gene: -
j_gene: TRBJ2-7
v_gene: TRBV24-1
CDR3nt: TGTGCTACCAGTGATCAGGATTTCTACGAGCAGTACTTC
CDR3aa: CATSDQDFYEQYF

abundance: many
d_gene: -
j_gene: TRBJ2-2
v_gene: TRBV19
CDR3nt: TGTGCCTCAATTGGGGGAATTTCAGCCACCGGGGAGCTGTTTTTT
CDR3aa: CASIGGISATGELFF

abundance: -
d_gene: TRBD1
j_gene: TRBJ1-4
v_gene: TRBV20-1
CDR3nt: TGCAGTGCCCAACGGACAGGGGGCTTGGAAAAACTGTTTTTT
CDR3aa: CSAQRTGGLEKLFF

abundance: many
d_gene: -
j_gene: TRBJ1-1
v_gene: TRBV28
CDR3nt: TGTGCCAGCAGTTTATCCCAGCCAATTGAAGCTTTCTTT
CDR3aa: CASSLSQPIEAFF

abundance: many
d_gene: -
j_gene: TRBJ2-2
v_gene: TRBV13
CDR3nt: TGTGCCAGCAGCTTAGAAACAGGGTGGACCGGGGAGCTGTTTTTT
CDR3aa: CASSLETGWTGELFF

abundance: -
d_gene: -
j_gene: TRBJ2-3
v_gene: TRBV3-1
CDR3nt: TGTGCCAGCAGCCAAGCGGGGCTAGGGGGGGATACGCAGTATTTT
CDR3aa: CASSQAGLGGDTQYF

abundance: -
d_gene: TRBD2
j_gene: TRBJ2-1
v_gene: TRBV20-1
CDR3nt: TGCAGTGCTATGGAAGCGGGGGGGCATGAGCAGTTCTTC
CDR3aa: CSAMEAGGHEQFF

abundance: many
d_gene: TRBD1
j_gene: TRBJ2-7
v_gene: TRBV28
CDR3nt: TGTGCCAGCAGTCCCCATCGAGACAGGGGGCCCGAGCAGTACTTC
CDR3aa: CASSPHRDRGPEQYF

abundance: -
d_gene: TRBD1
j_gene: TRBJ1-6
v_gene: TRBV9
CDR3nt: TGTGCCAGCAGCCAAGACCCGACAGGGTGGAATTCACCCCTCCACTTT
CDR3aa: CASSQDPTGWNSPLHF

abundance: many
d_gene: TRBD2
j_gene: TRBJ2-1
v_gene: TRBV7-2
CDR3nt: TGTGCCAGCAGCTTTAGCGGGGGGGCCTACAATGAGCAGTTCTTC
CDR3aa: CASSFSGGAYNEQFF

abundance: -
d_gene: TRBD1
j_gene: TRBJ2-1
v_gene: TRBV29-1
CDR3nt: TGCAGCGTTGGGAGACAGGGGTCCTACAATGAGCAGTTCTTC
CDR3aa: CSVGRQGSYNEQFF

abundance: few
d_gene: -
j_gene: TRBJ2-3
v_gene: TRBV11-3
CDR3nt: TGTGCCAGCACGGGGGCCACAGATACGCAGTATTTT
CDR3aa: CASTGATDTQYF

abundance: -
d_gene: TRBD2
j_gene: TRBJ2-5
v_gene: TRBV20-1
CDR3nt: TGCAGTGCTGAGATGGCGGGGGGGCCTAAGGAGACCCAGTACTTC
CDR3aa: CSAEMAGGPKETQYF